These T cell receptor beta chains were read from a single sample in a study of cytomegalovirus exposure and HLA in healthy donors. Sequenced by immunoSEQ multiplex PCR; TCRdb stores in-frame clones only, minus some. In the table there are approximately 140,000 clones, roughly 76% of which are singletons. The specimen sequenced was PBMCs. Receptors originate from a female donor in good health and CMV-seronegative. Both conserved end residues are part of each CDR3. Fields, in order: V gene, CDR3 protein.

V gene: TRBV19; CDR3 protein: CASSADRGGSEQFF
V gene: TRBV11-2; CDR3 protein: CASSRAPGLDSYEQYF
V gene: TRBV19; CDR3 protein: CASSIDILAGGDWGEQFF
V gene: TRBV27; CDR3 protein: CASSLVPGKNTEAFF
V gene: TRBV5-6; CDR3 protein: CASSLRTSGNEQYF
V gene: TRBV28; CDR3 protein: CASSLPGYAAKNIQYF
V gene: TRBV29-1; CDR3 protein: CSAGTGLTEAFF
V gene: TRBV9; CDR3 protein: CASSVDLEEGEKLFF
V gene: TRBV29-1; CDR3 protein: CSVPYWTGKVDTDTQYF
V gene: TRBV19; CDR3 protein: CASSIPYSGNGNQPQHF
V gene: TRBV29-1; CDR3 protein: CSVSTGLAYNEQFF
V gene: TRBV7-9; CDR3 protein: CASSRGGLTGELFF
V gene: TRBV30; CDR3 protein: CAWSIIRDRRYGYTF
V gene: TRBV29-1; CDR3 protein: CSVLGQGREGYTF
V gene: TRBV29-1; CDR3 protein: CSVEWGDTEAFF
V gene: TRBV19; CDR3 protein: CASSIDGSSGTGNGYTF
V gene: TRBV27; CDR3 protein: CASSLASGIQETQYF
V gene: TRBV29-1; CDR3 protein: CSVSLAGGPGELFF
V gene: TRBV28; CDR3 protein: CASSFLDRIREEQYF
V gene: TRBV19; CDR3 protein: CASSQHRGRGTEAFF
V gene: TRBV7-9; CDR3 protein: CASSSEDYGYTF
V gene: TRBV7-9; CDR3 protein: CASSLGGINEKLFF
V gene: TRBV9; CDR3 protein: CASSVAIAGGRNEQFF
V gene: TRBV15; CDR3 protein: CATTGDNGQYF
V gene: TRBV9; CDR3 protein: CASSVRGGQGAAGELFF
V gene: TRBV6-1; CDR3 protein: CASSEGSRANQPQHF
V gene: TRBV7-6; CDR3 protein: CASSLYTGGRGNEQFF
V gene: TRBV7-9; CDR3 protein: CASSLGLSSSYNEQFF
V gene: TRBV27; CDR3 protein: CASSFFGTGGSNEQFF
V gene: TRBV5-3; CDR3 protein: CARSLAGLAGPLGNEQFF
V gene: TRBV27; CDR3 protein: CASSLFGTADRWEKLFF
V gene: TRBV6-1; CDR3 protein: CASRRVYEQYF
V gene: TRBV18; CDR3 protein: CASSRGLADSYEQYF
V gene: TRBV2; CDR3 protein: CASSERTGGWTGELFF
V gene: TRBV5-6; CDR3 protein: CASSTGQGADTQYF
V gene: TRBV29-1; CDR3 protein: CSVGLRGNQPQHF